This record concerns one T cell receptor (beta chain) sequence. The CDR3 length is 14 residues. Germline lookup yields CDR1 LNHNV and CDR2 YYDKDF (reference sequence). V lost 1 base to trimming and J lost 4 bases, with 11 bases between them. Assay used: immunoSEQ multiplex PCR; TCRdb lists only in-frame clones, some missing. The sample gives 230,000 or so clones, around 89% of which show up once; over 2% is in the top ten. The sample belongs to a study of blood T cell repertoires in COVID-19. Study-level information: Samples taken during acute and convalescent COVID-19 were collected in the United States, Italy and Spain. PBMCs, B-cell-depleted T cells, or T cells were the source of the cDNA or gDNA that made up the material.

Sample: PBMCs or T cells enriched from blood (not recorded which). This TCR came from a woman between 40 and 50 years old with acute COVID-19. This chain links TRBV15 with TRBJ2-7; possible D gene TRBD2, 6 bases. DNA of the CDR3: TGTGCCACCAGCAGAGTGGGACTTCCTTACGAGCAGTACGTC. This sequence encodes CATSRVGLPYEQYV.